This TCR beta chain was captured by sequencing in a study of Graves' ophthalmopathy and Graves' hyperthyroidism (dated by TCRdb to between 2018 and 2020). Regarding the study in general: Stable hyperthyroidism was defined as no progression to ophthalmopathy within 18 months of follow-up. To tell Graves' ophthalmopathy apart from Graves' hyperthyroidism, and to predict which patients would progress to ophthalmopathy, the study relied on TCR beta repertoire signatures. An independent validation cohort was composed of some 18 hyperthyroidism patients and some 16 patients who later progressed from hyperthyroidism to ophthalmopathy. Following sample collection, hyperthyroidism patients were given methimazole at a starting dose of 30 mg daily, and ophthalmopathy patients were given high-dose intravenous methylprednisolone. In total, around 130 blood samples were TCR-sequenced: 43 ophthalmopathy, roughly 77 hyperthyroidism and roughly 17 hyperthyroidism-to-ophthalmopathy patients. In more than 5 hyperthyroidism patients, the T-cell repertoire of thyroid tissue was compared with the T-cell repertoire of blood. A discovery set of 95 to 100 patients (around 45 ophthalmopathy, fewer than 60 stable hyperthyroidism) was enrolled to explore V-J signatures distinguishing ophthalmopathy from hyperthyroidism. Study-wide conclusions, independent of this receptor: Most expanded thyroid clonotypes with frequency above 0.001 were also detected in blood, suggesting blood repertoires may reflect the thyroid immune response. Sample size was not statistically predetermined, and group allocation was not concealed from the investigators. The 13-signature model separated ophthalmopathy from stable hyperthyroidism with approximately 90% sensitivity and 81.08% specificity in cross-validation, and 80%/75% in the test set. In validation, the model predicted ophthalmopathy progression with over 60% sensitivity and about 77% specificity; 12 predicted patients were CT-confirmed with GO in a median of 6.5 months.

As encoded in the germline V gene, CDR1 is ENHRY while CDR2 is SYGVKD. Trimming at the junction amounts to 10 bases on V and 7 bases on J, and the germline ends lie 16 bases apart. The CDR3 sequence holds 12 residues, the cysteine and phenylalanine included. The sequence is cut down to CDR3 DNA, 36 bases in frame from base 1. Hyperthyroidism patients were newly diagnosed, with disease duration under 2 months, and aged 18 to 65 years. Patients were excluded if they had other autoimmune diseases, uncontrolled infections, pregnancy or lactation. Clinical symptoms, serum thyroxine, TRAb, thyroid ultrasound and orbital computed tomography formed the basis of the diagnosis. Trizol reagent was used to extract the total RNA, and its quality was then checked on an Agilent 2100 Bioanalyzer. For repertoire sequencing, TCR beta CDR3 regions were amplified from RNA transcripts. HTBI primers and the Qiagen OneStep RT-PCR kit were used in a first-round RT-PCR, which was followed by a second-round multiplex PCR, size selection and purification. The libraries underwent paired-end sequencing with 100 bp reads on an Illumina HiSeq2000. In the original analysis: SOAPnuke was used to process the reads, throwing out any read that had adapters, had uncalled bases, had a mean Phred below 15, or lacked an exact constant-primer or identifier match. COPE v1.2.5 was used to merge the high-quality paired reads. Unique nucleotide sequences were defined as clonotypes and aligned to IMGT TRB V, D and J references using MiTCR v1.1. The analysis was limited to V-J combinations with a frequency above 0.0001, which together covered 99.2% of repertoires. For each V-J combination, a TCR clonal expansion and chaos score was defined as the ratio of F50 clonal expansion to chaos observed in the TCRdist matrix. Welch's t-statistics and random forest were used to reduce features to some 13 V-J combinations, which were fed into a naive Bayes classifier. Thyroid-blood repertoire similarity was quantified with the Morisita-Horn index. The public reads were reprocessed in TCRdb via fastp at Q25 and MiXCR, keeping in-frame beta chains. Rows matching on CDR3 protein sequence are summarized as one entry with the most common DNA and genes. The V and J calls were not made by the authors but by TCRdb's processing. The sample yields around 1,000,000 distinct CDR3 sequences; roughly 35% were counted once. Clones ranked in the top ten supply around 10% of the sample.

Points on this clonotype: It lacks a known antigen. Base qualities are not at hand, and no much larger clone is one base apart.

The receptor's source is an adult man with Graves' hyperthyroidism. The chain links TRBV10-3 with TRBJ1-1; TRBD1 is possibly the D segment (6 matching bases). Sequenced input: peripheral blood or thyroid tissue (not recorded which). Read as DNA, the sequence is TGTGCCAGCAACCTAGGGGGGGGTGAAGCTTTCTTT. Its translation is CASNLGGGEAFF.